These T cell receptor beta chains were read from a single sample in a study of T cells after yellow fever vaccination. TCRdb fed the 5' RACE reads into MiXCR, producing one record per CDR3 protein. The sample has about 29,000 distinct CDR3 sequences; over 4.5% are singletons. The sequenced sample was CD8+ T cells sorted from PBMCs, obtained 10 days after the yellow fever booster vaccination. These receptors all stem from a man aged 25 to 45 who received the YFV17D yellow fever vaccine. Each CDR3 is given with its conserved first and last residue. The D gene is left open where the match is weak. Clone sizes are shown as how often the clone was seen (once, few, many) or a class if it is expanded.

clone_size	v_call	d_call	j_call	cdr3_aa	cdr3_nt
many	TRBV5-1	TRBD2	TRBJ2-1	CASATSGSYNEQFF	TGCGCCAGTGCTACTAGCGGCTCCTACAATGAGCAGTTCTTC
many	TRBV14	TRBD2	TRBJ2-1	CASSHPRTSGNEQFF	TGTGCCAGCAGCCACCCTCGGACTAGCGGAAATGAGCAGTTCTTC
many	TRBV12-3/TRBV12-4	TRBD2	TRBJ2-2	CASSPPSSGSAGELFF	TGTGCCAGCAGCCCACCCTCTAGCGGGAGTGCCGGGGAGCTGTTTTTT
many	TRBV4-3	.	TRBJ2-3	CASSSSMGLGTDTQYF	TGCGCCAGCAGCTCAAGCATGGGGTTGGGAACAGATACGCAGTATTTT
many	TRBV30	.	TRBJ1-5	CAWNLYSNQPQHF	TGTGCCTGGAACCTATACAGCAATCAGCCCCAGCATTTT
large	TRBV13	TRBD1	TRBJ1-1	CASSLGTGTEAFF	TGTGCCAGCAGCTTAGGGACAGGGACTGAAGCTTTCTTT
many	TRBV20-1	TRBD1	TRBJ2-5	CSASLAPTGQGGETQYF	TGCAGTGCTAGTCTCGCCCCCACGGGACAGGGGGGAGAGACCCAGTACTTC
many	TRBV19	TRBD1	TRBJ2-7	CASSIGTGPYEQYF	TGTGCCAGTAGTATAGGGACAGGGCCCTACGAGCAGTACTTC
many	TRBV28	.	TRBJ2-5	CASSGGGLYAGQYF	TGTGCCAGCTCCGGAGGGGGCCTATATGCGGGCCAGTACTTC
many	TRBV29-1	.	TRBJ2-3	CSVLGGGTDTQYF	TGCAGCGTCCTCGGGGGTGGCACAGATACGCAGTATTTT
many	TRBV29-1	TRBD1	TRBJ1-1	CSVTTGGPEAFF	TGCAGCGTTACCACAGGGGGACCTGAAGCTTTCTTT
many	TRBV15	.	TRBJ2-5	CATSPGYQETQYF	TGTGCCACCAGTCCTGGCTACCAAGAGACCCAGTACTTC
many	TRBV27	.	TRBJ1-2	CASSLIGRPGGGYTF	TGTGCCAGCAGTTTAATCGGCCGGCCGGGGGGAGGCTACACCTTC
many	TRBV7-9	TRBD2	TRBJ2-3	CASSSTSGTDTQYF	TGTGCCAGCAGCTCGACTAGCGGCACAGATACGCAGTATTTT
many	TRBV7-2	.	TRBJ2-7	CASTTIPEGEQYF	TGTGCCAGCACCACTATCCCCGAAGGAGAGCAGTACTTC
few	TRBV7-9	TRBD2	TRBJ2-2	CASSSPWAGVAGELFF	TGTGCCAGCAGCTCCCCCTGGGCGGGAGTCGCCGGGGAGCTGTTTTTT
many	TRBV5-5	.	TRBJ2-7	CASSFGAEEYF	TGTGCCAGCAGCTTTGGGGCAGAAGAGTACTTC
many	TRBV20-1	TRBD2	TRBJ2-7	CSAPIQTSGGWEQYF	TGCAGTGCCCCCATACAGACTAGCGGGGGCTGGGAGCAGTACTTC
many	TRBV9	.	TRBJ2-2	CASSVSDSNFGRELFF	TGTGCCAGCAGCGTCTCTGACTCAAATTTCGGCCGGGAGCTGTTTTTT
many	TRBV2	.	TRBJ1-2	CASSEALLGEEAYGYTF	TGTGCCAGCAGTGAAGCGCTTTTGGGGGAGGAGGCCTATGGCTACACCTTC
many	TRBV5-1	TRBD2	TRBJ2-2	CASSSTASGRADTGELFF	TGCGCCAGCAGCTCGACGGCTAGCGGGAGGGCCGACACCGGGGAGCTGTTTTTT
many	TRBV5-4	TRBD2	TRBJ2-7	CASSDTSGSSYEQYF	TGTGCCAGCAGCGACACTAGCGGAAGCTCCTACGAGCAGTACTTC
many	TRBV6-5	.	TRBJ1-4	CASSWRGEEKLFF	TGTGCCAGCAGTTGGCGGGGGGAAGAAAAACTGTTTTTT
many	TRBV27	.	TRBJ2-7	CASSGTEGAYEQYF	TGTGCCAGCAGTGGGACTGAGGGCGCCTACGAGCAGTACTTC
many	TRBV7-6	.	TRBJ2-2	CASSLGGSTGELFF	TGTGCCAGCAGCTTAGGAGGGTCCACCGGGGAGCTGTTTTTT
many	TRBV20-1	TRBD2	TRBJ2-1	CSAGLAVRGVYNEQFF	TGCAGTGCGGGACTAGCTGTTAGAGGAGTGTACAATGAGCAGTTCTTC